The clone carrying this TCR beta chain was observed a handful of times. Its antigen is currently unknown. These data originate in a study of cytomegalovirus exposure and HLA in healthy donors. Study details: An early data release held about 85 million unique TCRs from HLA-typed donors.

Losses at the gene ends were 7 bases for V and 2 bases for J; bases not matched to a gene: 10. Per germline, CDR1 SGHRS and CDR2 YFSETQ. The CDR3 is 15 residues long. A multiplex PCR was run with 60 Vbeta primers and 13 Jbeta primers. Only in-frame clones appear in the TCRdb table, and some are missing; sequencing was by immunoSEQ multiplex PCR. The sample includes 110,000 to 150,000 clones, roughly 65% of them seen just once. Notes on the study in general: When analyzed later, a missense DCLRE1C variant was found to be linked to TCR beta V- and J-gene trimming. Beyond CMV serostatus, there was no information to go on about immune exposure. The study listed under 200 cytomegalovirus-associated TCR beta chains.

What was sequenced was PBMCs. V usage is TRBV5-1 and J usage is TRBJ2-5; 8 positions match TRBD1. This sequence originates from a man in his 60s in good health and CMV-seronegative. The CDR3: CASGGTGTGQETQYF. As DNA, the CDR3 is TGCGCCAGCGGAGGGACCGGGACAGGACAAGAGACCCAGTACTTC.